One sample yielded the 32 T cell receptor beta chains listed below, sequenced in a study of control samples from healthy donors and cancer patients. Produced via immunoSEQ multiplex PCR; TCRdb's table is partial and in-frame only. The top ten clones hold about 2.5% of a sample with over 100,000 clones, under 95% of them seen once. The sequenced sample consisted of blood. These receptors came from a woman younger than 30 in good health.

This sequence joins TRBV6-5 and TRBJ1-2, with D uncertain. Germline V CDR1 and CDR2: MNHEY, SVGAGI. The CDR3 covers 13 residues. Between the trimmed V and J ends, which lost 5 bases and 7 bases, there was a span of 14 bases. CDR3 coding DNA: TGTGCCAGCAGTAGTGATAGGTCGGCTGGCTACACCTTC. Translating it yields CASSSDRSAGYTF.

This chain uses TRBV19 with TRBJ2-7; D could derive from TRBD1 or TRBD2 (6 bases each). Between the trimmed V and J ends, which lost 1 base and 1 base, there was a span of 8 bases. This CDR3 spans 14 amino acids. CDR1 LNHDA and CDR2 SQIVND come from the germline V gene (reference sequence). CDR3 in amino acids: CASSIGGGSYEQYF. The CDR3 DNA reads as TGTGCCAGTAGTATAGGAGGGGGGTCCTACGAGCAGTACTTC.

This chain connects TRBV11-2 to TRBJ2-5; 14 bases are shared with TRBD2. There are 17 residues in the CDR3. Germline values: CDR1 SGHAT, CDR2 FQNNGV. The ends lost 4 bases at V and 4 bases at J; junction bases unmatched: 8. CDR3 bases: TGTGCCAGCAGCTCGGGACTAGCGGGAGTTGGGGGAGAGACCCAGTACTTC. As protein: CASSSGLAGVGGETQYF.

The gene calls are TRBV6-2 or TRBV6-3 and TRBJ2-7; D unclear. Trimming cost V 2 bases and J 7 bases, with 12 bases left between them. Germline V gene sequence: CDR1 MNHEY, CDR2 SVGEGT. The CDR3 has 13 residues. This CDR3 is CASSYTNPWEQYF. DNA of the CDR3: TGTGCCAGCAGTTACACTAATCCCTGGGAGCAGTACTTC.

The rearrangement uses TRBV3-1 (or the pseudogene TRBV3-2) and TRBJ1-6, with TRBD1 identical over 7 bases. The V and J ends lost 6 bases and 0 bases, in that order; junction bases with no gene match: 11. Germline V gene sequence: CDR1 LGHDT, CDR2 YNNKEL (reference sequence). The CDR3 consists of 18 residues. CDR3 DNA: TGTGCCAGCAGTCACCCGACAGGGACTAGCTCCTATAATTCACCCCTCCACTTT. It specifies CASSHPTGTSSYNSPLHF.

The rearrangement uses TRBV7-8 and TRBJ2-7; D remains unclear. CDR1 SGHVS and CDR2 FQNEAQ come from the germline V gene. CDR3 length: 13 residues. The V gene lost 5 bases and the J gene lost 3 bases, with 11 bases spanning the gap. In DNA form, the CDR3 reads TGTGCCAGCAGCCCTAGGCGATTCTACGAGCAGTACTTC. Its translation is CASSPRRFYEQYF.

This chain connects TRBV6-6 to TRBJ1-6; D uncertain. Trimming cost V 5 bases and J 0 bases, with 14 bases left between them. In germline, CDR1 is MNHNY, CDR2 SVGAGI (reference sequence). CDR3 length: 17 amino acids. Here the CDR3 DNA reads TGTGCCAGCAGTCCCATGGGATCGAGCTCCTATAATTCACCCCTCCACTTT. It translates to CASSPMGSSSYNSPLHF.

The V call is TRBV6-5, the J call TRBJ1-4; 7 bases align to TRBD1. CDR3 size: 13 residues. V shed 10 bases and J 7 bases; nucleotides not matched to a gene: 9. From germline, CDR1 is MNHEY and CDR2 SVGAGI. The CDR3 loop is CANRQGGGEKLFF. The CDR3 DNA is TGTGCCAACCGACAGGGTGGGGGTGAAAAACTGTTTTTT.

The chain carries TRBV18 and TRBJ1-1, with 8 bases aligning to TRBD1. Trimming at V came to 3 bases and at J to 4 bases, leaving 4 bases not matched to a gene. There are 14 residues in the CDR3. The germline gives CDR1 KGHSH, CDR2 LQKENI. The CDR3 sequence: CASSPTGGVTEAFF. The DNA for the CDR3 is TGTGCCAGCTCACCTACAGGGGGGGTCACTGAAGCTTTCTTT.

This clone has a handful of counts. V is TRBV3-1 (or the pseudogene TRBV3-2) and J is TRBJ2-6; 7 nucleotides align to TRBD1. Losses at the gene ends were 4 bases for V and 0 bases for J; bases not matched to a gene: 6. This CDR3 contains 17 residues. Germline V gene sequence: CDR1 LGHDT, CDR2 YNNKEL (reference sequence). CDR3 protein: CASSLPGGDSGANVLTF. In DNA form, the CDR3 reads TGTGCCAGCAGCCTGCCAGGGGGAGACTCTGGGGCCAACGTCCTGACTTTC.

The V and J genes are TRBV7-8 and TRBJ2-5, with 10 bases aligning to TRBD2. V was clipped by 2 bases and J by 3 bases; unmatched bases: 9. The CDR3 is 17 residues long. Germline V gene lookup returns CDR1 SGHVS and CDR2 FQNEAQ. Here the CDR3 DNA reads TGTGCCAGCAGCTTACGTGAGCGGGGGGGGCCTAAAGAGACCCAGTACTTC. It specifies CASSLRERGGPKETQYF.

The chain joins TRBV5-1 to TRBJ2-5, with D uncertain. From germline, CDR1 is SGHRS and CDR2 YFSETQ. V was cut by 6 bases and J by 6 bases, with 18 bases left in between. This CDR3 has 14 amino acids. The chain's CDR3 is CASTLGPMEKTQYF. The CDR3 nucleotides read TGCGCCAGCACTTTGGGCCCGATGGAAAAGACCCAGTACTTC.

The gene calls are TRBV11-2 and TRBJ2-7, with 9 bases that match TRBD1. Trimming cost V 5 bases and J 4 bases; bases outside gene matches: 6. This CDR3 region has 14 residues. Germline V lookup: CDR1 SGHAT, CDR2 FQNNGV. The CDR3 DNA reads as TGTGCCAGCAGCCCGAAGACAGGGGGATACGAGCAGTACTTC. Translated: CASSPKTGGYEQYF.

The chain combines TRBV10-1 with TRBJ1-6; perhaps TRBD1 as D (5 bases). CDR1 is WNHNN and CDR2 is SYGVQD in the germline V gene (reference sequence). V was trimmed by 0 bases and J by 11 bases, leaving 11 bases between them. The CDR3 totals 14 residues. CDR3: CASSESGRLAPLHF. The CDR3 DNA reads as TGCGCCAGCAGTGAGTCGGGACGTCTGGCACCCCTCCACTTT.

The gene calls are TRBV30 and TRBJ2-7; D unclear. The CDR3 runs 12 residues. Trimming removed 2 bases at V and 1 base at J, with 6 bases between. Per germline, CDR1 GTSNPN and CDR2 SVGIG (reference sequence). This CDR3 is CAWSPQSYEQYF. The CDR3 bases are TGTGCCTGGAGTCCCCAGTCCTACGAGCAGTACTTC. Full variable domain (remainder filled in from reference TRBV30 and TRBJ2-7): SQTIHQWPATLVQPVGSPLSLECTVEGTSNPNLYWYRQAAGRGLQLLFYSVGIGQISSEVPQNLSASRPQDRQFILSSKKLLLSDSGFYLCAWSPQSYEQYFGPGTRLTVT.

This rearrangement joins TRBV6-2 or TRBV6-3 to TRBJ2-7; 8 positions match TRBD1. The CDR3 is 12 residues long. V shed 6 bases and J 5 bases; nucleotides not matched to a gene: 3. Germline CDR1 is MNHEY and CDR2 is SVGEGT. The CDR3 spells CASSSGGHEQYF. In DNA, the CDR3 is TGTGCCAGCAGCTCAGGGGGCCACGAGCAGTACTTC.

The chain combines TRBV2 with TRBJ2-2; maybe TRBD1 (6 bases). Trimming took off 0 bases at V and 5 bases at J, with 10 bases between the two ends. The CDR3 runs 15 residues. The germline CDR1 and CDR2 sequences are SNHLY and FYNNEI. The CDR3: CASSEAPGATGELFF. The CDR3 DNA follows: TGTGCCAGCAGTGAAGCGCCAGGGGCAACCGGGGAGCTGTTTTTT.

The gene calls are TRBV12-3 or TRBV12-4 and TRBJ2-6; the D is unclear. The CDR3 is 11 residues long. V was cut by 7 bases and J by 2 bases, with 0 bases left in between. The CDR3 loop is CASTGANVLTF. For the CDR3, the DNA is TGTGCCAGCACTGGGGCCAACGTCCTGACTTTC.

The V gene is TRBV6-4, the J gene TRBJ1-5; D uncertain. From germline, CDR1 is MRHNA and CDR2 SNTAGT. Trimming took 3 bases from V and 0 from J, leaving 3 bases between them. The CDR3 contains 13 residues. The CDR3 reads CASSESSNQPQHF. The CDR3 nucleotides are TGTGCCAGCAGTGAGAGTAGCAATCAGCCCCAGCATTTT.

The chain links TRBV28 to TRBJ2-6; D gene unclear. CDR1 MDHEN and CDR2 SYDVKM come from the germline V gene. The germline V and J ends were trimmed by 4 bases and 2 bases, with 12 bases remaining between them. The CDR3 length is 16 residues. CDR3 nucleotide sequence: TGTGCCAGCAGTTGGTCGGGTTTTGCTGGGGCCAACGTCCTGACTTTC. Protein sequence: CASSWSGFAGANVLTF.

V gene TRBV4-2 combines with J gene TRBJ2-7, with TRBD2 matching over 7 bases. Germline loops: CDR1 LGHNA, CDR2 YNFKEQ. The CDR3 is 16 residues long. V shed 0 bases and J 2 bases; nucleotides not matched to a gene: 7. The CDR3 here is CASSQERASGTYEQYF. The CDR3 DNA reads as TGTGCCAGCAGCCAAGAGAGGGCTAGCGGAACCTACGAGCAGTACTTC.

V gene TRBV7-9 combines with J gene TRBJ2-3; 7 bases map to TRBD2. CDR1 is SEHNR, CDR2 FQNEAQ, per germline (reference sequence). Trimming cost V 2 bases and J 4 bases; bases outside gene matches: 6. The CDR3 loop spans 15 amino acids. CDR3 nucleotide sequence: TGTGCCAGCAGCTTAAGACTAGCTGGTGCAGATACGCAGTATTTT. Translating gives CASSLRLAGADTQYF.

This sequence joins TRBV5-6 and TRBJ2-1, with D maybe TRBD1 (5 bases). The CDR3 is 14 residues long. The V end lost 4 bases, the J end lost 3 bases, and 11 bases lay between the germline ends. Germline V CDR1 and CDR2: SGHDT, YYEEEE. CDR3 sequence: CASSLGRLYNEQFF. The CDR3 DNA sequence: TGTGCCAGCAGCCTGGGGCGGCTCTACAATGAGCAGTTCTTC.

This chain links TRBV7-2 with TRBJ1-2; weak D call: TRBD1 (6 bases). CDR3 length equals 14 residues. Trimming removed 7 bases at V and 4 bases at J, with 16 bases between. The germline CDR1 and CDR2 sequences are SGHTA and FQGNSA. This CDR3 is CASNLSRGVYGYTF. As DNA, the CDR3 is TGTGCCAGCAACCTATCCAGGGGAGTCTATGGCTACACCTTC. Full variable domain (missing parts from reference TRBV7-2 and TRBJ1-2): GAGVSQSPSNKVTEKGKDVELRCDPISGHTALYWYRQSLGQGLEFLIYFQGNSAPDKSGLPSDRFSAERTGGSVSTLTIQRTQQEDSAVYLCASNLSRGVYGYTFGSGTRLTVV.

The chain couples TRBV7-9 to TRBJ2-6; D is unclear. The CDR3 length is 17 residues. The V gene's germline CDR1 is SEHNR and CDR2 FQNEAQ (reference sequence). V lost 0 bases and J 0 bases, leaving 9 bases between the germline ends. This CDR3 is CASSLAQPISGANVLTF. CDR3 DNA: TGTGCCAGCAGCTTAGCACAGCCGATCTCTGGGGCCAACGTCCTGACTTTC.

This clone came up once. The rearrangement joins TRBV4-3 to TRBJ2-3; D is unresolved. This CDR3 contains 15 residues. V was clipped by 0 bases and J by 3 bases, with 10 bases between them. CDR1 LGHNA and CDR2 YSLEER come from the germline V gene. The CDR3 DNA sequence: TGCGCCAGCAGCCAAGATCTCGGAACAACAGATACGCAGTATTTT. Its translation: CASSQDLGTTDTQYF.

This chain links TRBV5-6 with TRBJ2-2; D unclear. The V end lost 0 bases, the J end lost 0 bases, and 6 bases lay between the germline ends. Germline loops: CDR1 SGHDT, CDR2 YYEEEE. The CDR3 contains 15 residues. The CDR3 reads CASSLDAANTGELFF. The DNA of the CDR3 is TGTGCCAGCAGCTTGGATGCAGCGAACACCGGGGAGCTGTTTTTT.

Of note for this clone: Compared with germline, one end of the junction differs, possibly owing to a read error. The chain has TRBV7-7 and TRBJ2-1, with D unresolved. The CDR3 extends over 13 amino acids. CDR1 and CDR2 from the germline V gene are SSHAT and FNYEAQ (reference sequence). The DNA for the CDR3 is TGTGCTAGCAGCTTAAACGGGTACAATGAGCAGTTCTTC. Translation: CASSLNGYNEQFF. Supplemented by reference TRBV7-7 and TRBJ2-1, the full variable domain reads GAGVSQSPRYKVTKRGQDVTLRCDPISSHATLYWYQQALGQGPEFLTYFNYEAQPDKSGLPSDRFSAERPEGSISTLTIQRTEQRDSAMYRCASSLNGYNEQFFGPGTRLTVL.

The V gene is TRBV19, the J gene TRBJ2-1; 11 positions match TRBD2. The length of the CDR3 is 15 residues. Germline CDR1 and CDR2: LNHDA and SQIVND (reference sequence). V lost 3 bases and J lost 2; bases outside the gene matches: 0. The DNA for the CDR3 is TGTGCCAGTAGTATTAGCGGGGGGGCCTACAATGAGCAGTTCTTC. Translation: CASSISGGAYNEQFF.

For the CDR3, the DNA is TGTGCCAGCAGTGAATCCTGGACAGGCACAGATACGCAGTATTTT. Translation gives CASSESWTGTDTQYF. This chain connects TRBV25-1 to TRBJ2-3, with D possibly matching TRBD1 (6 bases). There are 15 residues in the CDR3. The V end was cut by 1 base, the J end by 1 base, with 9 bases between. Germline V lookup: CDR1 MGHDK, CDR2 SYGVNS.

The V gene is TRBV5-1, the J gene TRBJ1-2; 10 nucleotides agree with TRBD1. V trimming: 2 bases; J trimming: 3 bases; junction bases outside the gene matches: 7. The CDR3 length is 16 residues. CDR1 is SGHRS and CDR2 is YFSETQ in the germline V gene. CDR3 coding DNA: TGCGCCAGCAGCTTCGGACAGGGGGATCAGGACTATGGCTACACCTTC. The encoded protein is CASSFGQGDQDYGYTF.

The V and J genes are TRBV2 and TRBJ2-7; 7 bases line up with TRBD2. V shed 2 bases, J shed 2 bases, and the junction held 3 bases outside the gene matches. CDR1 is SNHLY and CDR2 is FYNNEI in the germline V gene. This CDR3 is built from 14 residues. CDR3 sequence: CASSEQRGAYEQYF. For the CDR3, the DNA is TGTGCCAGCAGTGAACAGCGGGGAGCCTACGAGCAGTACTTC.